The 24 T cell receptor beta chains presented below share a single source sample, sequenced in a study of patients and donors after allogeneic stem cell transplantation (dated by TCRdb to about 2020). Library method: RT-PCR. The sequencing machine was a NextSeq 550. In-frame beta chains were kept once TCRdb had trimmed the public reads at Q25 with fastp and called clones with MiXCR. Identical CDR3 proteins give one entry, which carries the most common genes and DNA. For this sample there are about 150,000 distinct CDR3 sequences; about a third appear just once. The ten top clones hold around 50% of the sample. The specimen was blood, either unsorted or a sorted T cell fraction (not recorded which). The receptors were sampled from a human donor who was either an allogeneic HSCT recipient or a stem cell or donor lymphocyte infusion donor (not recorded which). It is not recorded whose cells these are; they may come from a transplant donor.

This clonotype showed up just once. The chain recombines TRBV20-1 with TRBJ1-1; no reliable D call. This CDR3 has 12 residues. Trimming cost V 5 bases and J 10 bases, with 17 bases left between them. The germline V gene encodes CDR1 DFQATT and CDR2 SNEGSKA (reference sequence). CDR3 sequence: CSAFISAARAFF. In DNA form, the CDR3 reads TGCAGTGCTTTCATCTCGGCCGCCCGAGCTTTCTTT.

V is TRBV4-2 and J is TRBJ2-2; D is possibly TRBD2 (6 bases). Trimming took off 8 bases at V and 6 bases at J, with 16 bases between the two ends. Germline V gene data show CDR1 as LGHNA and CDR2 as YNFKEQ. This CDR3 spans 14 amino acids. In DNA, the CDR3 is TGTGCCAGCTGTTCAACTAGCAATGCCGGGGAGCTGTTTTTT. This gives the protein CASCSTSNAGELFF.

The CDR3 coding sequence is TGCGCCAGCAGCTTGGGTGGTGTAGGGGGCAATGAGCAGTTCTTC. This gives the protein CASSLGGVGGNEQFF. The rearrangement joins TRBV5-1 to TRBJ2-1; the D gene is possibly TRBD1 (6 bases). The CDR3 covers 15 residues. CDR1 SGHRS and CDR2 YFSETQ come from the germline V gene. Trimming removed 0 bases from V and 6 bases from J, with 13 bases in between.

This chain uses TRBV20-1 with TRBJ2-7, with unresolved D. This CDR3 contains 12 residues. With 6 bases removed from V and 3 bases from J, the gap between germline ends came to 12 bases. Germline V gene sequence: CDR1 DFQATT, CDR2 SNEGSKA (reference sequence). Here the CDR3 DNA reads TGCAGTGCGGCCCTGACGGGCTACGAGCAGTACTTC. It specifies CSAALTGYEQYF.

V and J are TRBV6-6 and TRBJ1-5; a weak D match, TRBD1 (6 bases). The CDR3 is 17 residues long. Trimming shortened V by 4 bases and J by 0 bases, and 16 bases separated the two germline ends. Looked up from germline, CDR1 is MNHNY and CDR2 is SVGAGI (reference sequence). The CDR3 spells CASSSTDSHFSNQPQHF. The CDR3 nucleotides read TGTGCCAGCAGTTCGACGGACAGTCATTTTAGCAATCAGCCCCAGCATTTT.

The chain links TRBV7-6 to TRBJ1-6; D uncertain. Trimming removed 5 bases at V and 10 bases at J, with 21 bases between. The CDR3 is 16 amino acids. The V gene's germline CDR1 is SGHVS and CDR2 FNYEAQ. This CDR3 reads CASSLQPHHIGSPLHF. The CDR3, as DNA: TGTGCCAGCAGCCTCCAGCCCCATCATATAGGGTCACCCCTCCACTTT.

The rearrangement links TRBV12-3 or TRBV12-4 to TRBJ1-5, with TRBD1 as a possible D gene (5 bases). The V end lost 3 bases, the J end lost 7 bases, and 13 bases lay between the germline ends. The CDR3 has 14 residues. The CDR3 reads CASSLRGPEQPQHF. DNA for the CDR3: TGTGCCAGCAGTTTGAGGGGTCCCGAACAGCCCCAGCATTTT.

V usage is TRBV5-1 and J usage is TRBJ2-1; D could derive from TRBD1 or TRBD2 (5 bases each). The CDR3 contains 12 residues. Trimming took off 2 bases at V and 9 bases at J, with 9 bases between the two ends. Germline V gene sequence: CDR1 SGHRS, CDR2 YFSETQ. The CDR3 spells CASSFVGGEQFF. The CDR3 DNA is TGCGCCAGCAGCTTTGTTGGGGGTGAGCAGTTCTTC.

CDR3 region: CASSLGALGTEAFF. The CDR3 region has the DNA TGTGCCAGCAGCTTAGGGGCGCTTGGCACTGAAGCTTTCTTT. This chain connects TRBV7-3 to TRBJ1-1; D might be TRBD1 (5 bases). The V gene lost 2 bases and the J gene lost 4 bases, with 11 bases spanning the gap. CDR1 and CDR2 (germline): SGHTA, FQGTGA. CDR3 length equals 14 residues.

The sample holds a few counts of this clonotype. The chain links TRBV5-1 to TRBJ2-1; D is perhaps TRBD2 (5 bases). Per germline, CDR1 SGHRS and CDR2 YFSETQ. This CDR3 spans 16 amino acids. The V gene lost 0 bases and the J gene lost 3 bases, with 13 bases spanning the gap. The DNA for the CDR3 is TGCGCCAGCAGCTTGGCGGGGTTTTCATTCTACAATGAGCAGTTCTTC. Amino acid sequence: CASSLAGFSFYNEQFF. The whole variable domain, remainder taken from reference TRBV5-1 and TRBJ2-1, is KAGVTQTPRYLIKTRGQQVTLSCSPISGHRSVSWYQQTPGQGLQFLFEYFSETQRNKGNFPGRFSGRQFSNSRSEMNVSTLELGDSALYLCASSLAGFSFYNEQFFGPGTRLTVL.

The chain joins TRBV9 to TRBJ2-1, with D possibly TRBD2 on 5 matching bases. The CDR3 is 16 residues long. Germline-derived CDR1 and CDR2 are SGDLS and YYNGEE. V was cut by 0 bases and J by 9 bases, with 19 bases left in between. Here the CDR3 DNA reads TGTGCCAGCAGCGTAGTCGGCTTGAGGGAATTCGGTGAGCAGTTCTTC. It yields the protein CASSVVGLREFGEQFF.

This clonotype appeared many times. This chain uses TRBV6-5 with TRBJ1-6; no firm D call. The V gene lost 4 bases and the J gene lost 9 bases, with 13 bases spanning the gap. CDR1 and CDR2 (germline): MNHEY, SVGAGI. This CDR3 comprises 14 residues. The CDR3 spells CASSSGNGGSPLHF. The CDR3 nucleotides read TGTGCCAGCAGTTCGGGGAATGGTGGTTCACCCCTCCACTTT.

The V gene is TRBV5-1, the J gene TRBJ1-5; unclear D gene. The CDR3 covers 13 residues. The V end lost 5 bases, the J end lost 9 bases, and 15 bases lay between the germline ends. Germline assignment: CDR1 SGHRS and CDR2 YFSETQ. The CDR3 DNA is TGCGCCAGCAGTCCTGACCGCGCTGGGCCCCAGCATTTT. Protein: CASSPDRAGPQHF.

V is TRBV6-5 and J is TRBJ1-1; D is unresolved. Per the germline V gene, CDR1 is MNHEY and CDR2 is SVGAGI. The CDR3 is made up of 14 amino acids. Trimming pared 0 bases from V and 5 bases from J, leaving 10 bases between. This CDR3 is CASSYSKGLTEAFF. CDR3 coding DNA: TGTGCCAGCAGTTACTCGAAGGGTTTGACTGAAGCTTTCTTT.

Here the CDR3 reads CASSLIGGTVYNEQFF. CDR3 nucleotides: TGTGCCAGCAGTTTGATTGGGGGGACGGTCTACAATGAGCAGTTCTTC. This rearrangement joins TRBV12-3 or TRBV12-4 to TRBJ2-1, with D tentatively TRBD2 (6 bases). With 3 bases removed from V and 3 bases from J, the gap between germline ends came to 15 bases. The CDR3 spans 16 residues.

The chain combines TRBV12-3 or TRBV12-4 with TRBJ1-1; D is undetermined. Trimming stripped 5 bases from V and 0 bases from J, with 13 bases between. This CDR3 is 15 amino acids long. The CDR3 bases are TGTGCCAGCAGTCTCCTCCAAGCTATGAACACTGAAGCTTTCTTT. Its protein is CASSLLQAMNTEAFF.

This clonotype occurred a few times. The rearrangement links TRBV6-1 to TRBJ1-1; TRBD1 aligns across 9 bases. The V and J ends lost 2 bases and 7 bases, in that order; junction bases with no gene match: 8. Germline CDR1 is MNHNS and CDR2 is SASEGT. This CDR3 has 15 residues. The DNA of the CDR3 is TGTGCCAGCAGTGAATTACAGGGGGCGACGGGTGAAGCTTTCTTT. Its protein is CASSELQGATGEAFF.

This clonotype occurred a few times. V and J are TRBV28 and TRBJ1-5; D unresolved. V dropped 2 bases and J dropped 4 bases, with 9 bases sitting between them. The CDR3 extends over 14 amino acids. The germline V gene encodes CDR1 MDHEN and CDR2 SYDVKM. The CDR3 reads CASSLTPMNQPQHF. The CDR3 DNA reads TGTGCCAGCAGTTTAACGCCCATGAATCAGCCCCAGCATTTT.

CDR3 sequence: CASSLGTHNEQFF. CDR3 bases: TGCGCCAGCAGCTTAGGGACTCACAATGAGCAGTTCTTC. The chain recombines TRBV5-1 with TRBJ2-1, with D perhaps TRBD2 (6 bases). The V gene's germline CDR1 is SGHRS and CDR2 YFSETQ. The CDR3 spans 13 residues. Trimming took 2 bases from V and 5 from J, leaving 8 bases between them.

Ten or more counts support this clonotype. The chain has TRBV5-6 and TRBJ1-4, with unresolved D. Germline CDR1 SGHDT, CDR2 YYEEEE. V shed 3 bases and J shed 1 base, with 10 bases lying between them. The CDR3 contains 15 residues. CDR3 loop: CASSYRVGTNEKLFF. CDR3 in DNA: TGTGCCAGCAGCTATCGCGTGGGAACTAATGAAAAACTGTTTTTT.

The chain joins TRBV10-3 to TRBJ1-4, with D possibly TRBD1 on 6 matching bases. This CDR3 is 12 amino acids long. CDR1 and CDR2 from the germline V gene are ENHRY and SYGVKD. V lost 10 bases and J lost 6, with 12 bases in between. The CDR3 here is CATQGMDEKLFF. The CDR3 DNA reads as TGTGCCACACAGGGAATGGATGAAAAACTGTTTTTT.

This clonotype was seen a few times. The chain links TRBV7-3 to TRBJ1-6; no firm D call. CDR3 length: 12 residues. With 5 bases removed from V and 9 bases from J, the gap between germline ends came to 8 bases. Germline values: CDR1 SGHTA, CDR2 FQGTGA. The CDR3 DNA reads TGTGCCAGCAGCCCTATGGGTTCACCCCTCCACTTT. It translates to CASSPMGSPLHF.

In its sample, this clonotype was seen a few times. V is TRBV7-9 and J is TRBJ1-1, with D perhaps matching TRBD1 (6 bases). Germline V gene lookup returns CDR1 SEHNR and CDR2 FQNEAQ (reference sequence). The V end lost 4 bases, the J end lost 0 bases, and 12 bases lay between the germline ends. CDR3 length equals 15 residues. CDR3 DNA sequence: TGTGCCAGCAGCTCCGACAGGACCTTGAACACTGAAGCTTTCTTT. It codes for CASSSDRTLNTEAFF.

The genes are TRBV5-5 and TRBJ1-2; D gene uncertain. This CDR3 has 12 residues. Trimming cost V 3 bases and J 8 bases, with 11 bases left between them. CDR1 and CDR2 (germline): SGHKS, YYEKEE (reference sequence). CDR3 region: CASSSFAGGYTF. CDR3 in DNA: TGTGCCAGCAGCTCATTCGCTGGGGGCTACACCTTC.